A selection of T cell receptor beta chains follows, all from one sample in a study of blood T cell repertoires in COVID-19. Generated by immunoSEQ multiplex PCR, the TCRdb table keeps only in-frame clones and is missing some. The sample has around 13,000 clones; less than 95% are singletons. The sample consisted of peripheral blood. These receptors were taken from a human donor in a cohort sampled during active COVID-19. The CDR3 runs from the conserved cysteine through the conserved F or W. The D gene is left open where the match is weak. Size values are once, few and many counts, or a class for expanded clones, and some rows have none.

d_gene	abundance	len	j_gene	v_gene	CDR3aa	CDR3nt
TRBD2	NA	16	TRBJ2-5	TRBV18	CASLPPLAGGFSTQYF	TGTGCCAGCCTCCCCCCTCTAGCGGGGGGGTTTTCGACCCAGTACTTC
TRBD1	once	15	TRBJ2-7	TRBV5-1	CASSTSDRYDHEQYF	TGCGCCAGCAGCACCTCGGACAGGTATGACCACGAGCAGTACTTC
NA	NA	13	TRBJ1-1	TRBV18	CASSPRSGAEAFF	TGTGCCAGCTCACCACGATCGGGGGCTGAAGCTTTCTTT
NA	NA	10	TRBJ1-2	TRBV20-1	CSAFQYGYTF	TGCAGTGCTTTTCAGTATGGCTACACCTTC
NA	NA	14	TRBJ2-7	TRBV6-4	CASRQHRHYYEQYF	TGTGCCAGCAGGCAGCACAGACATTATTACGAGCAGTACTTC
NA	NA	15	TRBJ2-3	TRBV6-5	CASRDWGGPTDTQYF	TGTGCCAGCAGGGACTGGGGAGGTCCCACAGATACGCAGTATTTT
NA	NA	17	TRBJ2-1	TRBV12-1	CASSFYTGHTGNNEQFF	TGTGCCAGCAGCTTTTACACAGGACACACAGGAAACAATGAGCAGTTCTTC
TRBD2	NA	15	TRBJ2-5	TRBV30	CAWSTRGGAGETQYF	TGTGCCTGGAGTACCCGCGGGGGGGCGGGGGAGACCCAGTACTTC
NA	NA	14	TRBJ2-5	TRBV11-1	CASSLAGGQETQYF	TGTGCCAGCAGCTTAGCGGGGGGTCAAGAGACCCAGTACTTC
NA	NA	14	TRBJ1-2	TRBV5-4	CASSRGVLKDGYTF	TGTGCCAGCAGCCGCGGGGTCCTTAAAGATGGCTACACCTTC
NA	NA	11	TRBJ2-1	TRBV20-1	CSTDSFHEQFF	TGCAGTACCGACTCCTTCCATGAGCAGTTCTTC
NA	NA	14	TRBJ2-3	TRBV5-8	CASSLVSGRNTQYF	TGTGCCAGCAGCTTGGTATCCGGTCGTAATACGCAGTATTTT
NA	once	15	TRBJ2-5	TRBV2	CASKLVGLRQETQYF	TGTGCCAGCAAACTAGTAGGGCTGCGCCAAGAGACCCAGTACTTC
TRBD1	NA	15	TRBJ2-3	TRBV4-1	CASSHSGQGTDTQYF	TGCGCCAGCAGCCATTCGGGACAGGGTACAGATACGCAGTATTTT